The 11 T cell receptor beta chains below come from one sample, sequenced in a study of blood T cell repertoires in COVID-19. Profiled with immunoSEQ multiplex PCR; TCRdb holds only in-frame clones, not every one. The sample lists about 350,000 clones, approximately 89% seen once, with about 5.4% in the top ten. What was sequenced was PBMCs or T cells enriched from blood (not recorded which). The origin of the receptors is a woman aged 25 to 39 who had recovered from COVID-19.

The gene calls are TRBV28 and TRBJ2-1; TRBD2 matches at 8 bases. The CDR3 loop spans 14 amino acids. The V gene end was trimmed by 3 bases and the J gene end by 8 bases; junction bases not matched to a gene: 6. Germline V gene data show CDR1 as MDHEN and CDR2 as SYDVKM. The CDR3 loop reads CASSFRGGVDEQFF. The CDR3 bases are TGTGCCAGCAGTTTCCGGGGGGGGGTGGATGAGCAGTTCTTC.

There are a few counts of this clone. The chain uses TRBV9 and TRBJ2-1; TRBD2 matches 7 bases. CDR1 and CDR2 (germline): SGDLS, YYNGEE. With V trimmed by 3 bases and J by 4 bases, 10 bases remained unmatched. The CDR3 contains 16 residues. CDR3 DNA sequence: TGTGCCAGCAGCGCGCTACTAGCGCTTTATTACAATGAGCAGTTCTTC. It translates to CASSALLALYYNEQFF. Full variable domain (remainder filled in from reference TRBV9 and TRBJ2-1): DSGVTQTPKHLITATGQRVTLRCSPRSGDLSVYWYQQSLDQGLQFLIQYYNGEERAKGNILERFSAQQFPDLHSELNLSSLELGDSALYFCASSALLALYYNEQFFGPGTRLTVL.

The genes are TRBV4-1 and TRBJ2-3; 10 bases match TRBD1. The trim removed 3 bases at V and 4 bases at J, leaving 7 bases unmatched. This CDR3 contains 16 residues. Germline-derived CDR1 and CDR2 are MGHRA and YSYEKL. CDR3 sequence (DNA): TGCGCCAGCAGCCAGCAAGACAGGGGGCGGTCAGATACGCAGTATTTT. Encoded protein: CASSQQDRGRSDTQYF.

Of note for this clone: The junction and the germline gene differ at one end; a read error may be behind it. The genes are TRBV7-2 and TRBJ2-3; possible D gene TRBD2, 6 bases. Germline loops: CDR1 SGHTA, CDR2 FQGNSA. This CDR3 spans 14 amino acids. CDR3 bases: TGTGCCAGCAGCCTAGCGATAGCCACAGATACGCAGTATTTT. Amino acids: CASSLAIATDTQYF.

V and J are TRBV19 and TRBJ1-4, with 7 bases identical to TRBD1. Germline assignment: CDR1 LNHDA and CDR2 SQIVND (reference sequence). V was clipped by 7 bases and J by 3 bases; unmatched bases: 5. The CDR3 totals 14 residues. CDR3 nucleotide sequence: TGTGCCAGTACCCGACAGGGTGCTAATGAAAAACTGTTTTTT. Its protein product is CASTRQGANEKLFF.

The chain uses TRBV6-4 and TRBJ2-7; 13 bases line up with TRBD2. The germline gives CDR1 MRHNA, CDR2 SNTAGT. This CDR3 is 17 amino acids long. V shed 4 bases and J 3 bases; nucleotides not matched to a gene: 9. The CDR3 DNA is TGTGCCAGCAGTGTCCCAGGACTAGCGGGGGACTTCTACGAGCAGTACTTC. It specifies CASSVPGLAGDFYEQYF.

The V gene is TRBV7-2, the J gene TRBJ2-1, with 7 bases aligning to TRBD1. The V segment lost 3 bases and the J segment 9 bases; nucleotides outside the gene matches: 5. The CDR3 spans 13 residues. In germline, CDR1 is SGHTA, CDR2 FQGNSA. The CDR3 DNA is TGTGCCAGCAGCTTGACAGGGAGATTTGAGCAGTTCTTC. Its translation is CASSLTGRFEQFF.

The chain employs TRBV12-3 or TRBV12-4 and TRBJ2-2, with TRBD2 as a possible D gene (5 bases). V lost 7 bases and J 3 bases, leaving 9 bases between the germline ends. The CDR3 is 13 residues long. CDR3 region: CASTGSYTGELFF. Written as DNA, the CDR3 is TGTGCCAGCACGGGATCCTACACCGGGGAGCTGTTTTTT.

The V gene is TRBV19, the J gene TRBJ1-3; D not resolved. V lost 1 base and J lost 2, with 9 bases in between. The CDR3 covers 15 residues. Germline V gives CDR1 LNHDA, CDR2 SQIVND (reference sequence). The CDR3 DNA reads as TGTGCCAGTAGTATAGGAGGGTACCCTGGAAACACCATATATTTT. Its translation is CASSIGGYPGNTIYF.

This clone was detected only a few times. The rearrangement uses TRBV3-1 (or the pseudogene TRBV3-2) and TRBJ1-1; TRBD1 aligns across 9 bases. V shed 1 base and J 3 bases; nucleotides not matched to a gene: 6. This CDR3 is built from 16 residues. Germline lookup yields CDR1 LGHDT and CDR2 YNNKEL (reference sequence). The CDR3 region is CASSQGPDRGDTEAFF. In DNA form, the CDR3 reads TGTGCCAGCAGCCAAGGTCCTGACAGGGGGGACACTGAAGCTTTCTTT.

This clone appeared a single time. V and J are TRBV7-2 and TRBJ2-2; possible D gene TRBD1, 6 bases. Germline lookup yields CDR1 SGHTA and CDR2 FQGNSA. Trimming shortened V by 5 bases and J by 0 bases, and 13 bases separated the two germline ends. This CDR3 is 16 amino acids long. CDR3 DNA sequence: TGTGCCAGCAGCCGGGTAGGACAGCCGAACACCGGGGAGCTGTTTTTT. Amino acids: CASSRVGQPNTGELFF.